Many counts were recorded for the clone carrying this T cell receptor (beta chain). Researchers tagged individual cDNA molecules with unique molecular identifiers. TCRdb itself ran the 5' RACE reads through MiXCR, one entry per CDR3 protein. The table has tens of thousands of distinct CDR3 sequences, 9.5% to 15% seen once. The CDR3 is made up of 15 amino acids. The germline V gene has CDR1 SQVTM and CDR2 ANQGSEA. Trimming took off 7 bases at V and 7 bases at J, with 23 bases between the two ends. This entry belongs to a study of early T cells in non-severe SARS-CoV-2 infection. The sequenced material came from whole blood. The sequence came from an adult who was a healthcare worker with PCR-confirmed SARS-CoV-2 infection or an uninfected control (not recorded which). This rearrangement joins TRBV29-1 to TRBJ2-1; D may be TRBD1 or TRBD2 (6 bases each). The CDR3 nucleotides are TGCAGCGCGATGGGGGGCTTACAACCGCTAAATGAGCAGTTCTTC. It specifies CSAMGGLQPLNEQFF.